This T cell receptor (beta chain) was retrieved from a study of T cell responses to AZD1222 COVID-19 vaccine. Clones were sequenced by immunoSEQ multiplex PCR, and TCRdb holds only the in-frame ones, with some missing. The sample yields roughly 180,000 clones, about 90% seen once. The CDR3 is 13 residues long. Germline V CDR1 and CDR2: MNHEY, SMNVEV (reference sequence). Trimming took 10 bases from V and 4 from J; bases not matched to a gene: 3. The chain links TRBV27 to TRBJ1-5, with 11 bases lining up with TRBD1. This TCR was recovered from an adult in good health. This specimen was peripheral blood, taken on day 0 of AZD1222 vaccination. This chain's CDR3 is CATGTGGNQPQHF. In nucleotides, the CDR3 is TGTGCCACCGGGACAGGGGGTAATCAGCCCCAGCATTTT.